This TCR beta chain comes out of a study of blood T cell repertoires in COVID-19. For the study at large: The samples span acute and convalescent COVID-19 from the United States, Italy and Spain. T cells, B-cell-depleted T cells, or PBMCs provided the cDNA or gDNA that served as material.

In the authors' workflow: Reference gene primers were amplified, and this amplification served to estimate nucleated cell counts. Method: immunoSEQ multiplex PCR; TCRdb's copy keeps in-frame clones and lacks some. That table is the source of V, J and clone size, and D and trimming were worked out from the DNA. The sample lists fewer than 50,000 clones, approximately 90% occurring once. Patients of the Seattle cohort, enrolled during active infection, were followed longitudinally. The clonotype was recovered from a man in his sixties with COVID-19, enrolled during active disease. Sample: peripheral blood.

The CDR3 DNA reads as TGCGCCAGCAGCCCGACAGGGGATTATCAGCCCCAGCATTTT. Amino acid sequence: CASSPTGDYQPQHF. The chain couples TRBV5-1 to TRBJ1-5; 8 positions match TRBD1. This CDR3 has 14 amino acids. With 4 bases clipped from V and 5 bases from J, the junction kept 5 bases outside the gene matches. Germline-derived CDR1 and CDR2 are SGHRS and YFSETQ.